A selection of T cell receptor beta chains follows, all from one sample in a study of beta chain features in type 1 diabetes. Using immunoSEQ multiplex PCR, the repertoire was profiled, and TCRdb retains in-frame clones only, with some absent. The table lists about 150,000 clones, around 8.7% of them singletons, with 0.6% to 0.85% in the top ten. Sequencing used central memory CD4+ T cells from blood. Every receptor here comes from a man younger than 35 in good health. The CDR3 runs from the conserved cysteine through the conserved F or W. A D gene is named only where the DNA matches it firmly. The size field is filled for only some rows; it gives once, few, many or a size class.

CDR3 protein: CASSMDRMKAGELFF; CDR3 DNA: TGTGCCAGCAGCATGGACAGGATGAAAGCCGGGGAGCTGTTTTTT; clone size: -; D gene: TRBD1; V gene: TRBV7-8; J gene: TRBJ2-2
CDR3 protein: CASSPQFDSYGYTF; CDR3 DNA: TGTGCCAGCAGCCCCCAGTTCGACAGCTATGGCTACACCTTC; clone size: few; D gene: -; V gene: TRBV7-2; J gene: TRBJ1-2
CDR3 protein: CASSPGQGALEQYF; CDR3 DNA: TGCGCCAGCAGCCCGGGACAGGGGGCCCTCGAGCAGTACTTC; clone size: -; D gene: TRBD1; V gene: TRBV5-1; J gene: TRBJ2-7
CDR3 protein: CASSRTGGVYGYTF; CDR3 DNA: TGTGCCAGCAGTCGGACAGGGGGCGTCTATGGCTACACCTTC; clone size: -; D gene: TRBD1; V gene: TRBV27; J gene: TRBJ1-2
CDR3 protein: CASSVLGGDTDTQYF; CDR3 DNA: TGTGCCAGCAGCGTACTCGGGGGGGACACAGATACGCAGTATTTT; clone size: -; D gene: TRBD2; V gene: TRBV9; J gene: TRBJ2-3
CDR3 protein: CASSSRTAGEETQYF; CDR3 DNA: TGTGCCAGCAGTTCTCGTACGGCAGGGGAAGAGACCCAGTACTTC; clone size: few; D gene: -; V gene: TRBV6-1; J gene: TRBJ2-5
CDR3 protein: CSVAQDENQPQHF; CDR3 DNA: TGCAGCGTCGCTCAGGATGAGAATCAGCCCCAGCATTTT; clone size: many; D gene: -; V gene: TRBV29-1; J gene: TRBJ1-5
CDR3 protein: CAISELQGAGTEAFF; CDR3 DNA: TGTGCCATCAGTGAGCTCCAGGGGGCAGGTACTGAAGCTTTCTTT; clone size: few; D gene: TRBD1; V gene: TRBV10-3; J gene: TRBJ1-1
CDR3 protein: CASSLRSDGELFF; CDR3 DNA: TGTGCCAGCAGCCTAAGGAGTGACGGGGAGCTGTTTTTT; clone size: -; D gene: -; V gene: TRBV7-2; J gene: TRBJ2-2
CDR3 protein: CASSPSFTTSDSYNEQFF; CDR3 DNA: TGTGCCAGCAGCCCATCCTTCACAACTAGCGACTCTTACAATGAGCAGTTCTTC; clone size: -; D gene: TRBD2; V gene: TRBV9; J gene: TRBJ2-1
CDR3 protein: CASNQGGSSYEQYF; CDR3 DNA: TGTGCCAGCAACCAGGGCGGGAGCTCCTACGAGCAGTACTTC; clone size: -; D gene: TRBD2; V gene: TRBV28; J gene: TRBJ2-7
CDR3 protein: CASSLPGTGTYNEQFF; CDR3 DNA: TGTGCCAGCAGTTTGCCCGGGACAGGGACCTACAATGAGCAGTTCTTC; clone size: few; D gene: TRBD1; V gene: TRBV28; J gene: TRBJ2-1
CDR3 protein: CASSRLGQGREKLFF; CDR3 DNA: TGTGCCAGCAGTCGCCTTGGACAGGGTCGTGAAAAACTGTTTTTT; clone size: -; D gene: TRBD1; V gene: TRBV7-9; J gene: TRBJ1-4
CDR3 protein: CASSQTLRGAGGPGDTQYF; CDR3 DNA: TGTGCCAGCAGTCAAACCCTCAGAGGGGCGGGGGGGCCTGGAGATACGCAGTATTTT; clone size: -; D gene: TRBD2; V gene: TRBV9; J gene: TRBJ2-3
CDR3 protein: CASTGSASSYEQYF; CDR3 DNA: TGCGCCAGCACCGGGTCCGCGAGCTCCTACGAGCAGTACTTC; clone size: -; D gene: -; V gene: TRBV5-1; J gene: TRBJ2-7
CDR3 protein: CASSSQGNNEQFF; CDR3 DNA: TGTGCCAGCAGCTCCCAGGGCAACAATGAGCAGTTCTTC; clone size: -; D gene: -; V gene: TRBV7-2; J gene: TRBJ2-1
CDR3 protein: CASSWPSGGYTDTQYF; CDR3 DNA: TGTGCCAGCAGCTGGCCTAGCGGGGGATACACAGATACGCAGTATTTT; clone size: few; D gene: TRBD2; V gene: TRBV5-4; J gene: TRBJ2-3
CDR3 protein: CASSPDRSFRDYTF; CDR3 DNA: TGTGCCAGCAGTCCCGACAGGAGCTTTCGGGACTACACCTTC; clone size: few; D gene: -; V gene: TRBV6-4; J gene: TRBJ1-2